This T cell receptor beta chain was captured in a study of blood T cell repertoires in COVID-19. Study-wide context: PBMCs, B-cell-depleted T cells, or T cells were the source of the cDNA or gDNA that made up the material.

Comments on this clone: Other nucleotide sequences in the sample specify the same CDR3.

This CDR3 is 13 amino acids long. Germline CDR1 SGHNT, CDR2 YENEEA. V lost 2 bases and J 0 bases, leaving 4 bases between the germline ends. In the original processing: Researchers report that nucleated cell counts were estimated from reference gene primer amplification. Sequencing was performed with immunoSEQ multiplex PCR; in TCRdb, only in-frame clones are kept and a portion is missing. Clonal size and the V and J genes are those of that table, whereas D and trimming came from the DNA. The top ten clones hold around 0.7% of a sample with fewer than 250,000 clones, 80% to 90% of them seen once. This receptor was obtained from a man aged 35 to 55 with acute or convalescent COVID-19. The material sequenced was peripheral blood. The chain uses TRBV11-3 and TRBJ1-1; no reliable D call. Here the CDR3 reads CASSLTVNTEAFF. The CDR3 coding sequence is TGTGCCAGCAGCTTAACGGTGAACACTGAAGCTTTCTTT.